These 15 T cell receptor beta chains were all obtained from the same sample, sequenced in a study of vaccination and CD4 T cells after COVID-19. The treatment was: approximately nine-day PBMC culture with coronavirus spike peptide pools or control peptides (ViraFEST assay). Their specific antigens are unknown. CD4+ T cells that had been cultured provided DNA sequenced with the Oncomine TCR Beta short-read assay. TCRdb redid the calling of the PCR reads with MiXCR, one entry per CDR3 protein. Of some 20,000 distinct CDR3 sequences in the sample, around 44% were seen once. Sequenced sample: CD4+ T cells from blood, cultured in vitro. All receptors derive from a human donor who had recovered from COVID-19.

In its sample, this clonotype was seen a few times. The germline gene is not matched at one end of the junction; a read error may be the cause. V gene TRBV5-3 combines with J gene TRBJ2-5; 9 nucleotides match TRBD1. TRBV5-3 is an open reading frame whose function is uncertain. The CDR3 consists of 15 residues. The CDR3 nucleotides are TGTGCCAGCAGCTTGGACAGGGGCAGGCAAGAGACCCAGTACTTC. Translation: CASSLDRGRQETQYF.

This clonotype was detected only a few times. The CDR3 loop is CSVEEPNIQYF. As DNA, the CDR3 is TGCAGCGTTGAAGAACCAAACATTCAGTACTTC. V and J are TRBV29-1 and TRBJ2-4; D not certain. This CDR3 is 11 amino acids long. V was trimmed by 0 bases and J by 6 bases, leaving 3 bases between them. Germline loops: CDR1 SQVTM, CDR2 ANQGSEA.

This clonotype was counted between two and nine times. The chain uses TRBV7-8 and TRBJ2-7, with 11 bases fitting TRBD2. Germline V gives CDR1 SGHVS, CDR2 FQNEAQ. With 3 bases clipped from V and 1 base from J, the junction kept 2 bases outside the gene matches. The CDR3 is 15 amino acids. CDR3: CASSFSGRGSYEQYF. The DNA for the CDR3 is TGTGCCAGCAGCTTTAGCGGGAGGGGTTCCTACGAGCAGTACTTC.

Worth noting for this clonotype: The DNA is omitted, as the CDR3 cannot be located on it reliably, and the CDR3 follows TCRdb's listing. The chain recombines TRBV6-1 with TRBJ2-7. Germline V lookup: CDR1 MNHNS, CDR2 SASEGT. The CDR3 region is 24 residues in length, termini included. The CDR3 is CASTNQTSMYLCASSLFSSYEQYF.

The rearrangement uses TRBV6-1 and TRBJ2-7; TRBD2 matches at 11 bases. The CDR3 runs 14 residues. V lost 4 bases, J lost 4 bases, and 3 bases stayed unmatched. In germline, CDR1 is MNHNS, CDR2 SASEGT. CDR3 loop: CASSVAGGGYEQYF. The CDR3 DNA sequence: TGTGCCAGCAGTGTAGCGGGAGGGGGGTACGAGCAGTACTTC.

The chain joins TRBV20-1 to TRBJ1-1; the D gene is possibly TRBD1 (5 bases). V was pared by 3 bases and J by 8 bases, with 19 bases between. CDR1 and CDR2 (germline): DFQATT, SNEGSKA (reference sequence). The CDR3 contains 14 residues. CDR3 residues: CSARGRTDGGEAFF. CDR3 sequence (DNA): TGCAGTGCTAGGGGGAGAACGGACGGGGGAGAAGCTTTCTTT.

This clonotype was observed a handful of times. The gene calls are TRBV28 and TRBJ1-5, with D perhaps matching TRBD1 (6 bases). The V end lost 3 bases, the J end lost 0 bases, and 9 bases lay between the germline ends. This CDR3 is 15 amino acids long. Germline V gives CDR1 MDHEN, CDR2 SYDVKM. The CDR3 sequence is CASSFSRGSNQPQHF. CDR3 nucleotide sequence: TGTGCCAGCAGTTTTTCCAGGGGTAGCAATCAGCCCCAGCATTTT. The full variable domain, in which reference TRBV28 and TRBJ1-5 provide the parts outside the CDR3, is DVKVTQSSRYLVKRTGEKVFLECVQDMDHENMFWYRQDPGLGLRLIYFSYDVKMKEKGDIPEGYSVSREKKERFSLILESASTNQTSMYLCASSFSRGSNQPQHFGDGTRLSIL.

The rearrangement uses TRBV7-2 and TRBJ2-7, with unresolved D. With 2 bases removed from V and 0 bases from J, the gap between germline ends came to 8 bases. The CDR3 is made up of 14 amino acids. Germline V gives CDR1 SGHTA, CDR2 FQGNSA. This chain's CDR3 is CASSLWQASYEQYF. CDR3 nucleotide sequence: TGTGCCAGCAGCTTATGGCAGGCCTCCTACGAGCAGTACTTC.

This CDR3 reads CASSLSRTAYYSNQPQHF. In DNA form, the CDR3 reads TGTGCCAGCAGTTTATCGAGGACAGCTTACTATAGCAATCAGCCCCAGCATTTT. The rearrangement joins TRBV27 to TRBJ1-5; D is possibly TRBD1 (6 bases). CDR1 is MNHEY, CDR2 SMNVEV, per germline (reference sequence). Trimming pared 0 bases from V and 0 bases from J, leaving 15 bases between. CDR3 length: 18 amino acids.

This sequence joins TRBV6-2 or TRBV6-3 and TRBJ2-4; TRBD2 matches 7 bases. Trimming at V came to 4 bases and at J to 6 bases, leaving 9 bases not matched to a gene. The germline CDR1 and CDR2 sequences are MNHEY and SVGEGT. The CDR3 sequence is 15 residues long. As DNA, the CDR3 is TGTGCCAGCAGTTCAATTCGGGGGAGGGTAAACATTCAGTACTTC. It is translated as CASSSIRGRVNIQYF.

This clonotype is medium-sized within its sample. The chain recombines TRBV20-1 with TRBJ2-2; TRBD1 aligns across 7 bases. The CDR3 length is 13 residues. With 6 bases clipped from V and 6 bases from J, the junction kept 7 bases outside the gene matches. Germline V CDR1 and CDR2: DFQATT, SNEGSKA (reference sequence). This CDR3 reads CSARDREAGELFF. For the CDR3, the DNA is TGCAGTGCACGGGACAGAGAGGCCGGGGAGCTGTTTTTT.

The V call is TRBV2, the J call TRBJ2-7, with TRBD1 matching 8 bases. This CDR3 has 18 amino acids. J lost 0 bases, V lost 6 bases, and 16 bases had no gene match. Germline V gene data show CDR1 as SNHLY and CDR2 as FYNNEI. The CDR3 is CASRRPPGTGMSSYEQYF. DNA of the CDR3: TGTGCCAGCAGGAGACCCCCCGGGACAGGAATGAGCTCCTACGAGCAGTACTTC. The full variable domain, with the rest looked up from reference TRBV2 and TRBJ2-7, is EPEVTQTPSHQVTQMGQEVILRCVPISNHLYFYWYRQILGQKVEFLVSFYNNEISEKSEIFDDQFSVERPDGSNFTLKIRSTKLEDSAMYFCASRRPPGTGMSSYEQYFGPGTRLTVT.

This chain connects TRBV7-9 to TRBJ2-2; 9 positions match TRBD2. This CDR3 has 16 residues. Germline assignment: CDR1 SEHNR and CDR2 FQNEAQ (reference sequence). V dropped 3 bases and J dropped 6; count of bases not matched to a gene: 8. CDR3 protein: CASSFRSGRESGELFF. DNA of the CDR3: TGTGCCAGCAGCTTTCGTAGCGGGAGAGAATCCGGGGAGCTGTTTTTT. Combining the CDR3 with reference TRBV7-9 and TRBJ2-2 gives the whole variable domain DTGVSQNPRHKITKRGQNVTFRCDPISEHNRLYWYRQTLGQGPEFLTYFQNEAQLEKSRLLSDRFSAERPKGSFSTLEIQRTEQGDSAMYLCASSFRSGRESGELFFGEGSRLTVL.

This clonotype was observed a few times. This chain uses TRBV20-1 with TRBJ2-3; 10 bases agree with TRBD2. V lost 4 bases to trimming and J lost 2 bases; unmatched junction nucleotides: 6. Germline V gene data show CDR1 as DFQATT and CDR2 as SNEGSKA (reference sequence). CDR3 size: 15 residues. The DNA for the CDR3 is TGCAGTGCTACCCAAGGGACTAGCGACACAGATACGCAGTATTTT. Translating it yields CSATQGTSDTDTQYF.

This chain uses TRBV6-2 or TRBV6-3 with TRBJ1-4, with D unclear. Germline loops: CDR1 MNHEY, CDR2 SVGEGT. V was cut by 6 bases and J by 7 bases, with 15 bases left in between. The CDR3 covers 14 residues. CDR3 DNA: TGTGCCAGCAGCCTATGGAGCGGTGGTGAAAAACTGTTTTTT. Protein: CASSLWSGGEKLFF.